The following is a TCR beta chain sequence with its context. Study processing details: Counts of nucleated cells, estimated from reference gene primer amplification, were obtained. The method was immunoSEQ multiplex PCR; TCRdb's version includes in-frame clones alone and lacks a portion of them. V, J and clone size are taken as reported in that table, and D and trimming were inferred from the DNA itself. The sample lists some 77,000 clones, around 91% occurring once. The entry originates in a study of blood T cell repertoires in COVID-19. Turning to the study itself: The United States, Italy and Spain provided the acute and convalescent COVID-19 samples. The cDNA or gDNA used as material had been derived from T cells, B-cell-depleted T cells, or PBMCs.

The clonotype comes from an elderly woman with active or convalescent COVID-19. Input material: peripheral blood.

The CDR3 spells CASSASGRDEKLFF. For the CDR3, the DNA is TGCGCCAGCAGTGCGTCAGGGAGGGATGAAAAACTGTTTTTT. The rearrangement links TRBV10-2 to TRBJ1-4; a weak D match, TRBD1 (5 bases). Deletions cut 4 bases from V and 6 bases from J, with 12 bases between. This CDR3 is 14 amino acids long. Germline V gene sequence: CDR1 WSHSY, CDR2 SAAADI.